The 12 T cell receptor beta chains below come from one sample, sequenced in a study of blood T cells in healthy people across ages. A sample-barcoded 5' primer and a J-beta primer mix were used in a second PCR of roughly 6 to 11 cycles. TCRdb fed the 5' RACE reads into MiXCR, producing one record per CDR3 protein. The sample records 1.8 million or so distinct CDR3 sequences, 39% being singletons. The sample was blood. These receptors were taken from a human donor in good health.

The CDR3 DNA reads TGTGCCAGCAGTTCTAGACAGAGCGGCGGCTATGGCTACACCTTC. This gives the protein CASSSRQSGGYGYTF. This chain joins TRBV5-5 and TRBJ1-2; maybe TRBD1 (5 bases). Germline V gene lookup returns CDR1 SGHKS and CDR2 YYEKEE (reference sequence). This CDR3 has 15 residues. V lost 5 bases and J 4 bases, leaving 18 bases between the germline ends. The full variable domain, rest sourced from reference TRBV5-5 and TRBJ1-2, is DAGVTQSPTHLIKTRGQQVTLRCSPISGHKSVSWYQQVLGQGPQFIFQYYEKEERGRGNFPDRFSARQFPNYSSELNVNALLLGDSALYLCASSSRQSGGYGYTFGSGTRLTVV.

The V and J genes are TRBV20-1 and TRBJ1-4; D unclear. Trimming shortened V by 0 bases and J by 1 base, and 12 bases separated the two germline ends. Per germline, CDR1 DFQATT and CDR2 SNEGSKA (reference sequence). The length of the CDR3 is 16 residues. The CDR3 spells CSAREVSWETNEKLFF. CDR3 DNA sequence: TGCAGTGCTAGAGAGGTTTCGTGGGAAACTAATGAAAAACTGTTTTTT.

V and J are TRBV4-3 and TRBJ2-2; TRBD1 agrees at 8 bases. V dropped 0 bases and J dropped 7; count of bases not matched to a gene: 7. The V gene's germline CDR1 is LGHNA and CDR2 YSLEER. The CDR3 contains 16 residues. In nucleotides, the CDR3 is TGCGCCAGCAGCCAAGACCCGGGACAGGATTTCGGGGAGCTGTTTTTT. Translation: CASSQDPGQDFGELFF.

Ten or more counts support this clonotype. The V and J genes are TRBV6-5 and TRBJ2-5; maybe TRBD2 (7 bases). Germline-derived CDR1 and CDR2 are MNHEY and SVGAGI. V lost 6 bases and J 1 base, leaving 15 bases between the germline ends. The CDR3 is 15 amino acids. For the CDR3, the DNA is TGTGCCAGCAGCGGGGGGCTAGGGCTCCAAGAGACCCAGTACTTC. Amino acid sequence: CASSGGLGLQETQYF.

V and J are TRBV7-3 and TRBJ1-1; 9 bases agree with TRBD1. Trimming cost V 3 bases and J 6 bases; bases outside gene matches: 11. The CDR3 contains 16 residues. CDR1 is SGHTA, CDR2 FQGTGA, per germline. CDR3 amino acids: CASSFNRDRDKAEAFF. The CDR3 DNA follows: TGTGCCAGCAGCTTCAACCGGGACAGGGATAAAGCTGAAGCTTTCTTT.

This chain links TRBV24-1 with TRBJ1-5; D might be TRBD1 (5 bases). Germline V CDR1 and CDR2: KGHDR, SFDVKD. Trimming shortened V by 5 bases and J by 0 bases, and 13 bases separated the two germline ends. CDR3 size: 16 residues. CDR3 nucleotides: TGTGCCACCAGTGCCCCGAGGGACTATAGCAATCAGCCCCAGCATTTT. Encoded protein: CATSAPRDYSNQPQHF.

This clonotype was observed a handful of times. In nucleotides, the CDR3 is TGTGCCAGCAGCGTAACGTCGGGGACCTACGAGCAGTACTTC. Residues: CASSVTSGTYEQYF. The chain employs TRBV9 and TRBJ2-7; D may be TRBD2 (5 bases). The CDR3 consists of 14 residues. Between the trimmed V and J ends, which lost 1 base and 2 bases, there was a span of 10 bases. The V gene's germline CDR1 is SGDLS and CDR2 YYNGEE. Full variable domain (missing parts from reference TRBV9 and TRBJ2-7): DSGVTQTPKHLITATGQRVTLRCSPRSGDLSVYWYQQSLDQGLQFLIQYYNGEERAKGNILERFSAQQFPDLHSELNLSSLELGDSALYFCASSVTSGTYEQYFGPGTRLTVT.

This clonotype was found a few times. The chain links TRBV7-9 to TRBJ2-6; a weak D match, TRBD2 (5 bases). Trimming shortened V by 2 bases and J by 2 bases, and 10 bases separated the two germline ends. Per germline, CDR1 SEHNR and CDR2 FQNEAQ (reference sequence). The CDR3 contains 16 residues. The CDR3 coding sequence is TGTGCCAGCAGCTTATTAATCGGGGCTGGGGCCAACGTCCTGACTTTC. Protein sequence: CASSLLIGAGANVLTF.

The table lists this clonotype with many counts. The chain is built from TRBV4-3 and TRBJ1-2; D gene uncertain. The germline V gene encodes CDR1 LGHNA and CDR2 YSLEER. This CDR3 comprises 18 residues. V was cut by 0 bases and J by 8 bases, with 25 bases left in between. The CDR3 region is CASSQEAVRVGPERGYTF. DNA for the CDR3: TGCGCCAGCAGCCAAGAGGCCGTAAGAGTTGGACCGGAACGCGGCTACACCTTC.

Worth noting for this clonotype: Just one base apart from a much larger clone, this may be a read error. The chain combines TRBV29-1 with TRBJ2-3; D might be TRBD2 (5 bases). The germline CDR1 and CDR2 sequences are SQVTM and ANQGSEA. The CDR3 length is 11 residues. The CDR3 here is CSVGLTDTRYF. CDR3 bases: TGCAGCGTAGGACTCACAGATACGCGGTATTTT.

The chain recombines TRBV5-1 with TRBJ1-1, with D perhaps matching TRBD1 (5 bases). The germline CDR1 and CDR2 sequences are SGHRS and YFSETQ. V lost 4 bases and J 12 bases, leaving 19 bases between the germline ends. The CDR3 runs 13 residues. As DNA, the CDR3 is TGCGCCAGCAGCCTTCCAACGGGGCAAGAAACTTTCTTT. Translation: CASSLPTGQETFF.

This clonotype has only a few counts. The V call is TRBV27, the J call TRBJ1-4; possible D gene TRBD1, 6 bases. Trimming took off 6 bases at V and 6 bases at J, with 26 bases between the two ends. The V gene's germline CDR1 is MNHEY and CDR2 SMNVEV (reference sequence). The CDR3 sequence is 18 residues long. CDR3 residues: CASRRWGSQGISDEKLFF. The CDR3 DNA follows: TGTGCCAGCAGGAGGTGGGGAAGCCAGGGGATTTCTGATGAAAAACTGTTTTTT.